What follows are 21 T cell receptor beta chains derived from one specimen sequenced in a study of cytomegalovirus exposure and HLA in healthy donors (dated by TCRdb to 2015 to 2018). Library generation was performed with the immunoSEQ multiplex PCR assay. The multiplex PCR relied on a mix of 60 forward primers for TCR Vbeta segments and 13 reverse primers for TCR Jbeta segments. TCRdb limited this immuneACCESS table to in-frame rearrangements with V and J called. A share of clones is missing; checked studies link under half to unresolved V genes, and the rest is unexplained. This sample lists roughly 220,000 clones; 55% to 75% were detected once. Around 3% of the sample rests with the top ten. Sequenced: PBMCs. The receptors here all came from a man aged 35 to 55 in good health and CMV-seropositive.

The rearrangement joins TRBV6-5 to TRBJ1-5; D is unclear. The CDR3 has 15 amino acids. Germline loops: CDR1 MNHEY, CDR2 SVGAGI. V lost 0 bases to trimming and J lost 3 bases, with 9 bases between them. The CDR3 bases are TGTGCCAGCAGTTACTCGATAGAGTCCAATCAGCCCCAGCATTTT. Translating gives CASSYSIESNQPQHF.

The V call is TRBV28, the J call TRBJ1-1, with D possibly matching TRBD1 (6 bases). Trimming left V 5 bases short and J 4 bases short, with 17 bases between. The CDR3 is made up of 15 amino acids. From germline, CDR1 is MDHEN and CDR2 SYDVKM. The CDR3 region is CASSIQGLLVTEAFF. CDR3 in DNA: TGTGCCAGCAGTATTCAGGGGTTATTGGTCACTGAAGCTTTCTTT. Looking up the rest from reference TRBV28 and TRBJ1-1 gives the full variable domain: DVKVTQSSRYLVKRTGEKVFLECVQDMDHENMFWYRQDPGLGLRLIYFSYDVKMKEKGDIPEGYSVSREKKERFSLILESASTNQTSMYLCASSIQGLLVTEAFFGQGTRLTVV.

V is TRBV6-6 and J is TRBJ2-1; no firm D call. Trimming took 4 bases from V and 4 from J, leaving 14 bases between them. CDR1 MNHNY and CDR2 SVGAGI come from the germline V gene (reference sequence). The CDR3 consists of 15 residues. CDR3 protein: CASSSDRLYYNEQFF. Here the CDR3 DNA reads TGTGCCAGCAGTTCCGATCGACTGTATTACAATGAGCAGTTCTTC.

The chain couples TRBV27 to TRBJ1-4; 8 nucleotides match TRBD1. The germline gives CDR1 MNHEY, CDR2 SMNVEV (reference sequence). The ends lost 0 bases at V and 6 bases at J; junction bases unmatched: 6. CDR3 size: 16 residues. CDR3 amino acids: CASSLSARGHYEKLFF. The DNA for the CDR3 is TGTGCCAGCAGTTTATCTGCCAGGGGGCATTATGAAAAACTGTTTTTT.

CDR3 residues: CASSLFRNTEAFF. CDR3 DNA sequence: TGTGCCAGCAGTTTATTCCGGAACACTGAAGCTTTCTTT. The chain is built from TRBV27 and TRBJ1-1; no reliable D call. V gave up 1 base and J gave up 1 base, with 4 bases separating them. Per the germline V gene, CDR1 is MNHEY and CDR2 is SMNVEV (reference sequence). CDR3 length: 13 amino acids.

This clone was found once. This sequence joins TRBV6-1 and TRBJ1-1; D unresolved. The V end lost 8 bases, the J end lost 5 bases, and 15 bases lay between the germline ends. CDR3 length equals 13 residues. Germline loops: CDR1 MNHNS, CDR2 SASEGT. The CDR3 protein is CASGRFLTTEAFF. In DNA form, the CDR3 reads TGTGCCAGCGGTCGGTTCCTGACTACTGAAGCTTTCTTT.

The chain employs TRBV14 and TRBJ1-4; a weak D match, TRBD1 (6 bases). Germline-derived CDR1 and CDR2 are SGHDN and FVKESK. V lost 4 bases to trimming and J lost 8 bases, with 14 bases between them. The CDR3 runs 14 residues. The CDR3 DNA is TGTGCCAGCAGCCCTGGACAGTTAGGGGAAAAACTGTTTTTT. As protein: CASSPGQLGEKLFF.

J is TRBJ1-1 and V is TRBV13, with TRBD1 as a possible D gene (5 bases). V was cut by 0 bases and J by 0 bases, with 11 bases left in between. The CDR3 totals 16 residues. Germline V gene data show CDR1 as PRHDT and CDR2 as FYEKMQ (reference sequence). The CDR3 DNA reads TGTGCCAGCAGCTTAGGCCACGGAGGGGTGAACACTGAAGCTTTCTTT. Translated, it gives CASSLGHGGVNTEAFF.

The V call is TRBV19, the J call TRBJ1-5; D call uncertain. The CDR3 is 12 residues long. Between the trimmed V and J ends, which lost 11 bases and 0 bases, there was a span of 8 bases. CDR1 is LNHDA and CDR2 is SQIVND in the germline V gene (reference sequence). CDR3 bases: TGTGCCTCGAGGCCTAGCAATCAGCCCCAGCATTTT. Translated: CASRPSNQPQHF.

This clone was picked up one time. V gene TRBV7-2 combines with J gene TRBJ2-1; 7 bases match TRBD2. The length of the CDR3 is 15 residues. V lost 2 bases, J lost 7 bases, and 8 bases stayed unmatched. Germline CDR1 reads SGHTA; CDR2 reads FQGNSA. The CDR3 here is CASSLWAGEGNEQFF. In DNA form, the CDR3 reads TGTGCCAGCAGCTTATGGGCGGGGGAGGGTAATGAGCAGTTCTTC.

This rearrangement joins TRBV2 to TRBJ2-1; D not certain. This CDR3 contains 15 residues. Per the germline V gene, CDR1 is SNHLY and CDR2 is FYNNEI. V was pared by 7 bases and J by 5 bases, with 18 bases between. Here the CDR3 reads CASKFSEAPNNEQFF. The DNA for the CDR3 is TGTGCCAGCAAATTCTCCGAAGCCCCGAACAATGAGCAGTTCTTC.

The rearrangement uses TRBV4-1 and TRBJ1-1; TRBD1 matches at 10 bases. This CDR3 has 16 amino acids. CDR1 is MGHRA and CDR2 is YSYEKL in the germline V gene. J was trimmed by 0 bases and V by 3 bases; bases with no gene match: 4. The CDR3 DNA is TGCGCCAGCAGCCACCCCGGACAGGGGGTGAACACTGAAGCTTTCTTT. It specifies CASSHPGQGVNTEAFF.

This chain joins TRBV9 and TRBJ1-2; 9 nucleotides match TRBD1. Germline V gives CDR1 SGDLS, CDR2 YYNGEE. The junction had 7 bases not matched to a gene; V was cut back by 4 bases and J by 3 bases. CDR3 length: 15 residues. The CDR3 nucleotides are TGTGCCAGCAGCCTAACAGGGGGCGCAGACTATGGCTACACCTTC. Encoded protein: CASSLTGGADYGYTF.

The J gene is TRBJ1-1, the V gene TRBV5-1, with 8 bases aligning to TRBD1. The CDR3 has 15 amino acids. Germline lookup yields CDR1 SGHRS and CDR2 YFSETQ. V was clipped by 4 bases and J by 5 bases; unmatched bases: 10. CDR3 in amino acids: CASSRDSGGATEAFF. The CDR3, as DNA: TGCGCCAGCAGCAGAGACTCAGGGGGCGCGACTGAAGCTTTCTTT.

The rearrangement uses TRBV5-5 and TRBJ1-2, with 7 bases matching TRBD1. The CDR3 length is 13 residues. V shed 2 bases, J shed 8 bases, and the junction held 6 bases outside the gene matches. CDR1 is SGHKS and CDR2 is YYEKEE in the germline V gene (reference sequence). DNA of the CDR3: TGTGCCAGCAGCTTTGGGACAGAGAACGGCTACACCTTC. This translates into CASSFGTENGYTF.

V and J are TRBV5-1 and TRBJ2-1, with 9 bases identical to TRBD1. The trim removed 4 bases at V and 5 bases at J, leaving 10 bases unmatched. Looked up from germline, CDR1 is SGHRS and CDR2 is YFSETQ. The CDR3 consists of 16 residues. In nucleotides, the CDR3 is TGCGCCAGCAGCCCGAACCCCGGGACAGGGAACAATGAGCAGTTCTTC. Protein: CASSPNPGTGNNEQFF.

This clone was seen more than once but under ten times. The V gene is TRBV19, the J gene TRBJ2-7; the D is unclear. The CDR3 length is 15 residues. Germline loops: CDR1 LNHDA, CDR2 SQIVND (reference sequence). V dropped 0 bases and J dropped 0 bases, with 9 bases sitting between them. CDR3 in DNA: TGTGCCAGTAGTATAGAAGCCACCCCCTCCTACGAGCAGTACTTC. Translating gives CASSIEATPSYEQYF.

The chain carries TRBV7-8 and TRBJ2-7, with TRBD1 matching 8 bases. The ends lost 9 bases at V and 3 bases at J; junction bases unmatched: 10. Germline V gene data show CDR1 as SGHVS and CDR2 as FQNEAQ. The CDR3 totals 14 residues. CDR3 sequence (DNA): TGTGCCAGTTGCGCCGGGACAGGCTACTACGAGCAGTACTTC. Encoded protein: CASCAGTGYYEQYF.

This chain connects TRBV11-2 to TRBJ1-4; D gene unclear. The germline V gene encodes CDR1 SGHAT and CDR2 FQNNGV. Trimming shortened V by 5 bases and J by 3 bases, and 16 bases separated the two germline ends. The CDR3 is 16 amino acids. CDR3 DNA: TGTGCCAGCAGCCCCGAAAGACCGGACTCTAATGAAAAACTGTTTTTT. Its protein is CASSPERPDSNEKLFF.

The chain joins TRBV21-1 to TRBJ2-2; the D segment call TRBD1 is taken from the table without a DNA check. TRBV21-1 is a known pseudogene. This CDR3 has 16 amino acids. The CDR3 protein is CASSKGLGVNTGELFF. Written as DNA, the CDR3 is TGTGCCAGCAGCAAGGGGCTAGGGGTCAACACCGGGGAGCTGTTTTTT.

The rearrangement joins TRBV4-2 to TRBJ2-1; 7 bases agree with TRBD1. Germline loops: CDR1 LGHNA, CDR2 YNFKEQ. This CDR3 is built from 13 residues. The ends lost 6 bases at V and 5 bases at J; junction bases unmatched: 4. CDR3 coding DNA: TGTGCCAGCAGTCGAGGACAGGACAATGAGCAGTTCTTC. This encodes CASSRGQDNEQFF.